A single sample is the source of the 30 T cell receptor beta chains below, sequenced in a study of response to subunit inactivated influenza vaccine. TCRdb recomputed calls from the RT-PCR reads with MiXCR, one row per CDR3 protein. The data hold roughly 160,000 distinct CDR3 sequences, with roughly 11% observed a single time. The sample here was non-naive T cells sorted from PBMCs, taken 45 days after vaccination. The receptors originated from a man aged 50-59 years who received an inactivated influenza vaccine.

This chain connects TRBV6-2 or TRBV6-3 to TRBJ2-1; TRBD1 aligns across 7 bases. In germline, CDR1 is MNHEY, CDR2 SVGEGT. V lost 2 bases to trimming and J lost 0 bases; unmatched junction nucleotides: 1. This CDR3 comprises 15 residues. The CDR3 DNA sequence: TGTGCCAGCAGTTACCGGGACAGCTCCTACAATGAGCAGTTCTTC. Residues: CASSYRDSSYNEQFF.

The chain employs TRBV25-1 and TRBJ2-6; D is perhaps TRBD1 (7 bases). V lost 5 bases, J lost 2 bases, and 19 bases lay in between. The CDR3 consists of 18 residues. Germline lookup yields CDR1 MGHDK and CDR2 SYGVNS. The CDR3 sequence: CASSLTTGTFAGANVLTF. CDR3 DNA: TGTGCCAGCAGTCTAACGACAGGGACTTTTGCTGGGGCCAACGTCCTGACTTTC.

This clonotype has just a few counts. CDR3 sequence (DNA): TGCAGTGCACCTTTGGACGACTTAAGGGCTTTCTTT. This encodes CSAPLDDLRAFF. The chain recombines TRBV20-1 with TRBJ1-1; D not certain. Between the trimmed V and J ends, which lost 6 bases and 11 bases, there was a span of 19 bases. Germline loops: CDR1 DFQATT, CDR2 SNEGSKA (reference sequence). The CDR3 spans 12 residues.

The V gene is TRBV15, the J gene TRBJ2-5; TRBD1 matches 12 bases. This CDR3 contains 18 residues. Losses at the gene ends were 0 bases for V and 4 bases for J; bases not matched to a gene: 9. The V gene's germline CDR1 is LNHNV and CDR2 YYDKDF (reference sequence). CDR3 DNA: TGTGCCACCAGCAGAGATTCCACCGGGACAGGGGGCGGAGAGACCCAGTACTTC. Its translation: CATSRDSTGTGGGETQYF.

This chain uses TRBV4-2 with TRBJ2-5, with D tentatively TRBD1 or TRBD2 (6 bases each). The CDR3 extends over 15 amino acids. Trimming took 2 bases from V and 11 from J, leaving 21 bases between them. The germline V gene encodes CDR1 LGHNA and CDR2 YNFKEQ. The DNA of the CDR3 is TGTGCCAGCAGCCAAACCGGGGGCACGGGGGAGATTCAGTACTTC. This translates into CASSQTGGTGEIQYF.

This clonotype was seen repeatedly, ten times or more. The chain links TRBV12-3 or TRBV12-4 to TRBJ1-1, with no clear D. Trimming pared 6 bases from V and 0 bases from J, leaving 8 bases between. The CDR3 runs to 13 residues. The CDR3 is CASRGFLNTEAFF. Here the CDR3 DNA reads TGTGCCAGCAGAGGTTTCCTGAACACTGAAGCTTTCTTT.

This clonotype was counted many times. The chain carries TRBV5-5 and TRBJ2-7; D remains unclear. Germline assignment: CDR1 SGHKS and CDR2 YYEKEE (reference sequence). Trimming pared 3 bases from V and 2 bases from J, leaving 6 bases between. The CDR3 sequence is 12 residues long. Here the CDR3 reads CASSWSAYEQYF. CDR3 coding DNA: TGTGCCAGCAGCTGGAGCGCCTACGAGCAGTACTTC.

This clonotype was found many times. This chain uses TRBV6-5 with TRBJ2-1; no reliable D call. Trimming shortened V by 0 bases and J by 2 bases, and 11 bases separated the two germline ends. The CDR3 has 16 residues. Germline V gene sequence: CDR1 MNHEY, CDR2 SVGAGI. CDR3 bases: TGTGCCAGCAGTTACTCGGGTGCTTACCCCTACAATGAGCAGTTCTTC. Translation gives CASSYSGAYPYNEQFF.

This clonotype was seen a few times. The rearrangement links TRBV11-1 to TRBJ2-3; TRBD2 matches at 10 bases. J lost 5 bases, V lost 5 bases, and 16 bases had no gene match. The CDR3 contains 18 residues. Germline V gene data show CDR1 as SGHAT and CDR2 as FQDESV (reference sequence). The CDR3 region is CASSPGASGRLEEDTQYF. The CDR3 DNA sequence: TGTGCCAGCAGCCCTGGGGCTAGCGGGAGATTAGAGGAAGATACGCAGTATTTT.

At least ten counts were recorded for this clonotype. This chain joins TRBV6-1 and TRBJ1-2; 8 bases fit TRBD1. The germline V gene has CDR1 MNHNS and CDR2 SASEGT. This CDR3 is built from 17 residues. The J segment lost 5 bases and the V segment lost 6 bases, leaving 17 bases of the junction unmatched. The CDR3 spells CASSPLIGQGAGYGYTF. The DNA of the CDR3 is TGTGCCAGCAGCCCTCTGATAGGGCAGGGGGCCGGTTATGGCTACACCTTC.

The rearrangement uses TRBV28 and TRBJ2-5, with TRBD2 matching 8 bases. The CDR3 consists of 15 residues. The ends lost 5 bases at V and 3 bases at J; junction bases unmatched: 8. Germline assignment: CDR1 MDHEN and CDR2 SYDVKM. The CDR3 here is CASSKIAGTKETQYF. The CDR3 DNA follows: TGTGCCAGCAGTAAAATAGCGGGAACGAAAGAGACCCAGTACTTC.

This clonotype occurred a few times. The V and J genes are TRBV6-5 and TRBJ2-3; D ambiguous. Per the germline V gene, CDR1 is MNHEY and CDR2 is SVGAGI. The CDR3 consists of 14 residues. V lost 0 bases to trimming and J lost 1 base, with 5 bases between them. The DNA of the CDR3 is TGTGCCAGCAGTTACTCGCTGGGCACAGATACGCAGTATTTT. Its translation is CASSYSLGTDTQYF.

The J gene is TRBJ1-2, the V gene TRBV29-1, with D uncertain. The ends were cut back, 6 bases at V and 3 bases at J, with 11 bases in the middle. The CDR3 is 12 amino acids. Looked up from germline, CDR1 is SQVTM and CDR2 is ANQGSEA. Here the CDR3 DNA reads TGCAGCGTGTTACATGCGGACTATGGCTACACCTTC. It encodes CSVLHADYGYTF.

This clonotype was counted only a few times. The V gene is TRBV6-2 or TRBV6-3, the J gene TRBJ1-1; 7 bases agree with TRBD1. This CDR3 contains 17 residues. J gave up 2 bases and V 6 bases, and 15 bases lay outside the gene matches. Germline CDR1 and CDR2: MNHEY and SVGEGT. CDR3 bases: TGTGCCAGCAGAAGACAGGGCTGGGATGCTAGAAACACTGAAGCTTTCTTT. Protein sequence: CASRRQGWDARNTEAFF.

The chain carries TRBV20-1 and TRBJ2-1; D gene unclear. The ends were cut back, 0 bases at V and 4 bases at J, with 10 bases in the middle. The germline gives CDR1 DFQATT, CDR2 SNEGSKA (reference sequence). This CDR3 has 14 residues. The CDR3 spells CSARDLGRYNEQFF. For the CDR3, the DNA is TGCAGTGCTAGAGATCTTGGAAGGTACAATGAGCAGTTCTTC.

This sequence joins TRBV6-5 and TRBJ1-2; 9 nucleotides line up with TRBD1. Germline-derived CDR1 and CDR2 are MNHEY and SVGAGI. CDR3 length: 15 residues. The junction had 5 bases not matched to a gene; V was cut back by 4 bases and J by 2 bases. The CDR3 loop reads CASSSGQGFNYGYTF. DNA of the CDR3: TGTGCCAGCAGTTCGGGACAGGGTTTCAACTATGGCTACACCTTC.

This rearrangement joins TRBV20-1 to TRBJ1-5; D is ambiguous. The CDR3 is made up of 13 amino acids. CDR1 DFQATT and CDR2 SNEGSKA come from the germline V gene (reference sequence). V gave up 0 bases and J gave up 4 bases, with 7 bases separating them. The CDR3 protein is CSARDARNQPQHF. The CDR3 DNA is TGCAGTGCTAGAGATGCTAGGAATCAGCCCCAGCATTTT.

This clonotype was picked up one time. The chain employs TRBV7-6 and TRBJ2-7; D gene unclear. This CDR3 is 15 amino acids long. Trimming took off 4 bases at V and 6 bases at J, with 19 bases between the two ends. Per the germline V gene, CDR1 is SGHVS and CDR2 is FNYEAQ. The CDR3 nucleotides read TGTGCCAGCAGCTACCTCTTGCCACCCGTAAGCGAGCAGTACTTC. Translating it yields CASSYLLPPVSEQYF.

This clonotype was detected only a few times. J is TRBJ2-5 and V is TRBV7-2; D remains unclear. V lost 5 bases to trimming and J lost 7 bases, with 17 bases between them. The germline V gene encodes CDR1 SGHTA and CDR2 FQGNSA. The CDR3 loop spans 14 amino acids. CDR3 region: CASSPPGLGSTQYF. The CDR3 DNA is TGTGCCAGCAGCCCCCCCGGGCTCGGTTCGACCCAGTACTTC.

V and J are TRBV11-2 and TRBJ1-1; D unresolved. V lost 10 bases and J lost 6, with 15 bases in between. This CDR3 contains 12 residues. Germline V gives CDR1 SGHAT, CDR2 FQNNGV. The CDR3 sequence: CATSGSVSEAFF. CDR3 nucleotide sequence: TGTGCCACCAGTGGTAGTGTCTCTGAAGCTTTCTTT.

The rearrangement joins TRBV2 to TRBJ2-3; possibly TRBD2 for D (5 bases). V lost 1 base, J lost 12 bases, and 8 bases lay in between. There are 11 residues in the CDR3. Per germline, CDR1 SNHLY and CDR2 FYNNEI. The CDR3 here is CASSEELDQYF. CDR3 in DNA: TGTGCCAGCAGTGAAGAACTAGATCAGTATTTT.

The sample holds a few counts of this clonotype. The chain combines TRBV7-6 with TRBJ2-7, with D tentatively TRBD1 (6 bases). Germline V gene lookup returns CDR1 SGHVS and CDR2 FNYEAQ. V was pared by 5 bases and J by 7 bases, with 12 bases between. The CDR3 is 12 residues long. CDR3: CASSPSGVEQYF. The CDR3 coding sequence is TGTGCCAGCAGCCCGTCAGGGGTTGAGCAGTACTTC.

This clonotype was recorded at least ten times. This rearrangement joins TRBV6-5 to TRBJ1-1, with D unclear. Trimming left V 6 bases short and J 2 bases short, with 10 bases between. Germline V CDR1 and CDR2: MNHEY, SVGAGI. The CDR3 runs to 13 residues. The CDR3 DNA reads as TGTGCCAGCAGCTTCACGGGAAACACTGAAGCTTTCTTT. Its translation is CASSFTGNTEAFF.

This clonotype was counted between two and nine times. The chain carries TRBV6-1 and TRBJ1-5; D is ambiguous. The CDR3 extends over 13 amino acids. Per the germline V gene, CDR1 is MNHNS and CDR2 is SASEGT. V lost 7 bases, J lost 4 bases, and 11 bases lay in between. Written as DNA, the CDR3 is TGTGCCAGCAAAAGGCAGTCAAATCAGCCCCAGCATTTT. It encodes CASKRQSNQPQHF.

The chain has TRBV6-2 or TRBV6-3 and TRBJ2-5; TRBD1 aligns across 10 bases. V gave up 7 bases and J gave up 5 bases; unmatched junction bases: 7. This CDR3 is 14 amino acids long. Germline V CDR1 and CDR2: MNHEY, SVGEGT. CDR3 sequence reads: CASIRQGAWETQYF. Written as DNA, the CDR3 is TGTGCCAGCATCAGACAGGGGGCTTGGGAGACCCAGTACTTC.

The sample holds many counts of this clonotype. J is TRBJ1-3 and V is TRBV7-8; unclear D gene. This CDR3 contains 13 residues. V was clipped by 5 bases and J by 4 bases, with 9 bases between them. Germline assignment: CDR1 SGHVS and CDR2 FQNEAQ. The CDR3 coding sequence is TGTGCCAGCAGCCTCCTGGGAGGAAACACCATATATTTT. Protein sequence: CASSLLGGNTIYF.

This clonotype appeared a few times. V gene TRBV16 combines with J gene TRBJ1-2, with a tentative D call TRBD1 (6 bases). Germline CDR1 is KGHSY and CDR2 is FQNENV. V was trimmed by 3 bases and J by 3 bases, leaving 11 bases between them. This CDR3 contains 14 residues. In DNA form, the CDR3 reads TGTGCCAGCAGCCAGCAGGGGAATGACTATGGCTACACCTTC. This translates into CASSQQGNDYGYTF. The full variable domain, with the rest looked up from reference TRBV16 and TRBJ1-2, is GEEVAQTPKHLVRGEGQKAKLYCAPIKGHSYVFWYQQVLKNEFKFLISFQNENVFDETGMPKERFSAKCLPNSPCSLEIQATKLEDSAVYFCASSQQGNDYGYTFGSGTRLTVV.

This clonotype was recorded at least ten times. The chain is built from TRBV12-3 or TRBV12-4 and TRBJ1-6, with 8 bases that match TRBD1. The V gene end was trimmed by 3 bases and the J gene end by 9 bases; junction bases not matched to a gene: 4. The CDR3 extends over 14 amino acids. CDR3 bases: TGTGCCAGCAGTTTTGACAGGGGTGGTTCACCCCTCCACTTT. Protein: CASSFDRGGSPLHF.

This clonotype occurred many times. This rearrangement joins TRBV9 to TRBJ1-1; D is ambiguous. The V gene's germline CDR1 is SGDLS and CDR2 YYNGEE. The CDR3 has 16 amino acids. Trimming cost V 0 bases and J 0 bases, with 12 bases left between them. The chain's CDR3 is CASSVGTDWVNTEAFF. CDR3 in DNA: TGTGCCAGCAGCGTAGGAACGGACTGGGTGAACACTGAAGCTTTCTTT.

The chain combines TRBV7-9 with TRBJ2-4; D remains unclear. The CDR3 sequence is 15 residues long. CDR1 is SEHNR and CDR2 is FQNEAQ in the germline V gene (reference sequence). The CDR3 sequence: CVTSDAELAKNIQYF. For the CDR3, the DNA is TGTGTTACATCCGATGCAGAGCTAGCCAAAAACATTCAGTACTTC.